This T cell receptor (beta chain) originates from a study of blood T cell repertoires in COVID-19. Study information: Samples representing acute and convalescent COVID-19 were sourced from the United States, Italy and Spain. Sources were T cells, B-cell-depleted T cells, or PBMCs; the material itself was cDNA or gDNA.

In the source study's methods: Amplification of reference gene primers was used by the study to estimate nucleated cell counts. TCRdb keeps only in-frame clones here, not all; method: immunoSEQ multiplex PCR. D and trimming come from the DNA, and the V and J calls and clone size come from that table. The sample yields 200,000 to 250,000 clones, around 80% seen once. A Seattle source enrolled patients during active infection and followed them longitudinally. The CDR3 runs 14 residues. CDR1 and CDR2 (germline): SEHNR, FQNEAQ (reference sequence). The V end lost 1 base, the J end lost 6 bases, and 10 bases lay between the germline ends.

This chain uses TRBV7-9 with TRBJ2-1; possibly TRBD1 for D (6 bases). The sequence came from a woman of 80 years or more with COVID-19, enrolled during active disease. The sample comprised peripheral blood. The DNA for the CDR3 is TGTGCCAGCAGCTTAGATTCGACAGGCAATGAGCAGTTCTTC. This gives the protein CASSLDSTGNEQFF.